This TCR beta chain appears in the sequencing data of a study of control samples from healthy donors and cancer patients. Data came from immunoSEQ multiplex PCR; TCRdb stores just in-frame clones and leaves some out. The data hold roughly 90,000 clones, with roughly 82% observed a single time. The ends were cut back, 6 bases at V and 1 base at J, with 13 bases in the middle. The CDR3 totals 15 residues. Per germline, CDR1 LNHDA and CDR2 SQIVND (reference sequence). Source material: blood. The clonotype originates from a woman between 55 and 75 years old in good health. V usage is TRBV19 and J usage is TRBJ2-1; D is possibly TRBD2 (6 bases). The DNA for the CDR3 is TGTGCCAGTAGCCTGAGCGGGCAGTCCTACAATGAGCAGTTCTTC. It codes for CASSLSGQSYNEQFF.